Sequencing of this TCR beta chain was carried out in a study of T cell changes during pregnancy in multiple sclerosis (dated by TCRdb to the late 2010s). Context from the whole study: Changes in the T cell repertoire over the course of pregnancy were examined in this study in women with multiple sclerosis.

The germline V gene supplies CDR1 SNHLY and CDR2 FYNNEI. Deletion took 10 bases off V and 1 base off J, with a span of 13 bases between the germline ends. From the cysteine through the phenylalanine, the CDR3 covers 13 amino acids. Only the CDR3 DNA stays, 39 bases, in frame from base 1. Receptor libraries were prepared by the immunoSEQ multiplex PCR assay. TCRdb's version of the immuneACCESS table is confined to in-frame rearrangements and falls short of the full clone set. An unresolved V gene accounts for under half of the shortfall where checked; the remainder is of unknown origin. This sample gives about 57,000 clones in total; around 92% of them show up just once. The ten largest clones add up to nearly 0.2% of the sample. This clone was seen a few times. The antigen this receptor binds is unknown. No base quality information exists; no much larger clone differs at one position.

The TCR comes from a female donor with multiple sclerosis, enrolled in a pregnancy study. The chain employs TRBV2 and TRBJ1-1; TRBD1 is perhaps the D gene, given 6 matching bases. Sequences were derived from CD4+ T cells from peripheral blood mononuclear cells, sampled in the second trimester of pregnancy. The CDR3 protein: CANHRVENTEAFF. The DNA sequence is given as TGTGCCAATCACAGGGTTGAGAACACTGAAGCTTTCTTT.